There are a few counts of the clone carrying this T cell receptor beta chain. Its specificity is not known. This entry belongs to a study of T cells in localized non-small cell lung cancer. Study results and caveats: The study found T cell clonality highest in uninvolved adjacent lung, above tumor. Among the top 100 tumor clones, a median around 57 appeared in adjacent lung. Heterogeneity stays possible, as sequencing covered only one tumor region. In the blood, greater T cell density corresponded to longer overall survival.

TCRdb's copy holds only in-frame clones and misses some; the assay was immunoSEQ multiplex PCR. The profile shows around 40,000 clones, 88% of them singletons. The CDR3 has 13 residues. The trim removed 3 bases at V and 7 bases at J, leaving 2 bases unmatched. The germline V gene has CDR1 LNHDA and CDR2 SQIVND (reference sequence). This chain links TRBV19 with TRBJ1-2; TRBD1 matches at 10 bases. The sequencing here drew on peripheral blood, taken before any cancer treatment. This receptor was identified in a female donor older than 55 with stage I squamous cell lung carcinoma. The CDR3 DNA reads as TGTGCCAGTAGTATGGGACAGGGGCTTGGCTACACCTTC. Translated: CASSMGQGLGYTF.